This T cell receptor beta chain was sequenced for a study of control samples from healthy donors and cancer patients. Repertoires were generated with immunoSEQ multiplex PCR, while TCRdb's copy carries only in-frame clones and drops some. The repertoire holds approximately 140,000 clones, with under 95% as singletons. The CDR3 length is 15 residues. Trimming stripped 5 bases from V and 0 bases from J, with 11 bases between. The germline V gene has CDR1 LNHDA and CDR2 SQIVND (reference sequence). The J gene is TRBJ1-3, the V gene TRBV19, with a possible D match to TRBD1 (5 bases). Material: blood. This clonotype was obtained from a man between 18 and 29 years old in good health. CDR3 nucleotide sequence: TGTGCCAGTAGTTGGGACGGAATCTCTGGAAACACCATATATTTT. Amino acid sequence: CASSWDGISGNTIYF.